This TCR beta chain was identified during a study of vaccination and CD4 T cells after COVID-19. Turning to the study itself: Following dose two, a median around 69 days (range 14 to 241) passed before post-vaccine samples were taken. Findings of the study overall: Although the median of SARS-CoV-2-reactive clonotypes rose from roughly 21 to 40, the change was not significant.

The treatment is: roughly 10-day PBMC culture with coronavirus spike peptide pools or control peptides (ViraFEST assay). The PCR-positive dates, March through December 2020, came before the US Alpha, Beta and Delta variants. Oncomine TCR Beta short-read sequencing was applied to DNA from cultured CD4+ T cells. TCRdb re-derived calls from the PCR reads in MiXCR, one entry per CDR3 protein. Of roughly 14,000 distinct CDR3 sequences listed, less than 25% are singletons. Of note for this clonotype: Its specificity is unknown.

Germline loops: CDR1 MRHNA, CDR2 SNTAGT. The V end was cut by 6 bases, the J end by 0 bases, with 15 bases between. This CDR3 is 17 amino acids long. Sequenced here: CD4+ T cells from blood, cultured in vitro, sampled after SARS-CoV-2 vaccination. The chain joins TRBV6-4 to TRBJ2-6, with unresolved D. The clonotype originates from a human donor who had recovered from COVID-19. CDR3 sequence (DNA): TGTGCCAGCAGCGCCGTCGGTGGGAACTCTGGGGCCAACGTCCTGACTTTC. This sequence encodes CASSAVGGNSGANVLTF.